This paragraph covers one T cell receptor beta chain sequence. In this sample, this clone turned up once. What antigen it recognizes has not been identified. One base away there is no much larger clone; base qualities are not given. Samples from volunteer blood donors who had recovered from COVID-19 were contributed by a second Seattle source. Collaborating institutions collected whole blood in K2EDTA tubes following their own protocols. For TCRbeta analysis, collaborator samples were shipped as frozen whole blood, as isolated PBMCs, or as DNA extracted from either sample type. This entry comes from a study of blood T cell repertoires in COVID-19 (dated by TCRdb to between 2020 and 2021). Regarding the study in general: Collaborator samples came from the United States, Italy and Spain and covered acute and convalescent phases of COVID-19. Samples came from the ongoing ImmuneRACE study (first 160 participants) plus 1,254 subjects from 6 global collaborators. The repertoires were released in a freely available public database intended as a resource for research on the immune response to SARS-CoV-2. HLA class I and class II types, where available, came from metadata supplied by the sample provider rather than from assay-based typing. The material from the prospective study consisted of cDNA or gDNA derived from T cells, B-cell-depleted T cells, or PBMCs. The dataset comprised deeply sampled blood TCRbeta repertoires from subjects exposed to, actively infected with, or recovered from COVID-19. Sample metadata almost always included a de-identified subject ID, COVID-19 status, age in years and sex. Summary of the overall study and its limitations: The amount of clinical and demographic metadata varied by source and participant and was provided uncurated.

TCRbeta CDR3 regions were amplified from genomic DNA by means of the immunoSEQ Assay, a bias-controlled multiplex PCR. The authors' analysis ran thus. Nucleated cell counts per sample were estimated from amplification of reference gene primers within the assay. To quantify the absolute abundance of each unique TCRbeta CDR3 rearrangement, sequence reads were collapsed and filtered. For each sample, productive Simpson clonality was calculated as the square root of Simpson's diversity index across productive rearrangements. TCRdb obtained this table from immuneACCESS and retained in-frame rearrangements with V and J assigned. These tables miss some clones; where compared with another copy, unresolved V genes account for less than half of the shortfall, and the remainder is unexplained. That table supplies the V and J calls and clone size; D and trimming were determined from the DNA. This sample holds 300,000 to 350,000 clones; under 95% were observed only once. Roughly 3.3% of the sample is held by the ten biggest clonotypes.

CDR3 length: 13 amino acids, cysteine to phenylalanine. The sequence is cut down to CDR3 DNA, 39 bases in frame from base 1. CDR1 and CDR2 (SGHVS, FQNEAQ) derive from the germline V gene. Trimming removed 3 bases from V and 3 bases from J, leaving 8 bases between the germline ends. The sequence derives from a woman aged 18 to 35 who had recovered from COVID-19. The material sequenced was peripheral blood. The receptor chain draws on TRBV7-8 and TRBJ1-2; no D gene can be assigned with confidence. The CDR3 is CASSFGPYYGYTF. At the DNA level, the sequence is TGTGCCAGCAGCTTTGGCCCGTACTATGGCTACACCTTC.